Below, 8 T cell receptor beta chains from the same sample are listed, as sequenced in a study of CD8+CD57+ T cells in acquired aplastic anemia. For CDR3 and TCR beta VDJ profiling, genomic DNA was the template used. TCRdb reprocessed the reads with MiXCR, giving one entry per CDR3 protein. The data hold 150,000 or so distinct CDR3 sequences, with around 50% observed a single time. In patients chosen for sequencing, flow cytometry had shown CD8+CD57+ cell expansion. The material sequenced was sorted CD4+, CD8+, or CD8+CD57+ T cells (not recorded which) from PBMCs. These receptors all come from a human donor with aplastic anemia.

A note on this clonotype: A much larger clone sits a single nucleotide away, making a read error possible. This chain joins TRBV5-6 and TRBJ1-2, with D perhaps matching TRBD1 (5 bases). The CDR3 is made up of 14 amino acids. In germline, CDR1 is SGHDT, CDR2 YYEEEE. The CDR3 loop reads CACSLGLADYGYTF. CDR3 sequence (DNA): TGTGCCTGCAGCTTGGGGCTGGCAGACTATGGCTACACCTTC.

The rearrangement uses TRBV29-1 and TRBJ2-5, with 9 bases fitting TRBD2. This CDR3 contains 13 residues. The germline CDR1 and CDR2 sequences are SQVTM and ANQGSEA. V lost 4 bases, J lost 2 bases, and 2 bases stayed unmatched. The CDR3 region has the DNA TGCAGCGTTGGACTAGCGGTTCAAGAGACCCAGTACTTC. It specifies CSVGLAVQETQYF.

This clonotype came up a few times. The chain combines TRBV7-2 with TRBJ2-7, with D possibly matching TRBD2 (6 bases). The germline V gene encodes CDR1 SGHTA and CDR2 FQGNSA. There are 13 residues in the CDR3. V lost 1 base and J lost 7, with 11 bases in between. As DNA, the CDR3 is TGTGCCAGCAGCTTAGGGACCGCGGGGGAGCAGTACTTC. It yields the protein CASSLGTAGEQYF.

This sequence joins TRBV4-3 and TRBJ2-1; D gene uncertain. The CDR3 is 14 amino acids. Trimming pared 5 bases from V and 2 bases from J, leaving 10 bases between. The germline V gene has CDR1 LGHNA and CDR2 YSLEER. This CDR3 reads CASSKGSTYNEQFF. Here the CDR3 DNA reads TGCGCCAGCAGCAAGGGAAGTACCTACAATGAGCAGTTCTTC.

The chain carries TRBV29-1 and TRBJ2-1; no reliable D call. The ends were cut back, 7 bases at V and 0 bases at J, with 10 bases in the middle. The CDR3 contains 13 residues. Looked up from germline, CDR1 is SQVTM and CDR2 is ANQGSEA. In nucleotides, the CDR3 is TGCAGCGAGACACCGAGCTCCTACAATGAGCAGTTCTTC. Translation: CSETPSSYNEQFF.

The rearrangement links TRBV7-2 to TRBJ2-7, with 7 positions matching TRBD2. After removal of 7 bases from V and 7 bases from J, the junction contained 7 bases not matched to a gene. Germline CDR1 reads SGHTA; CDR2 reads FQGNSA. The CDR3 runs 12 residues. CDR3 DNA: TGTGCCAGCATTGCGGGAGCGGGGGAGCAGTACTTC. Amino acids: CASIAGAGEQYF.

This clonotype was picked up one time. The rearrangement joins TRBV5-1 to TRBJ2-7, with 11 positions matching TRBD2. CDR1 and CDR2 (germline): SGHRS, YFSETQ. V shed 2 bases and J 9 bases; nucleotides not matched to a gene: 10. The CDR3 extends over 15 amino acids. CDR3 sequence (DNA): TGCGCCAGCAGCTTAACTAGCGGGGGCTCAGGTTCGCAGTACTTC. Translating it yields CASSLTSGGSGSQYF.

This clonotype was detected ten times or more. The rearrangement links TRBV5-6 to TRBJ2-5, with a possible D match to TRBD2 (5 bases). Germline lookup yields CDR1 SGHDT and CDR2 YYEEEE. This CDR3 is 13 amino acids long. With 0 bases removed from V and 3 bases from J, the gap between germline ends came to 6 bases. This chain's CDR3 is CASSLGRKETQYF. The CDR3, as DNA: TGTGCCAGCAGCTTGGGGAGGAAAGAGACCCAGTACTTC. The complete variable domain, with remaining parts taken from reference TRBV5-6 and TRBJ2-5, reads DAGVTQSPTHLIKTRGQQVTLRCSPKSGHDTVSWYQQALGQGPQFIFQYYEEEERQRGNFPDRFSGHQFPNYSSELNVNALLLGDSALYLCASSLGRKETQYFGPGTRLLVL.